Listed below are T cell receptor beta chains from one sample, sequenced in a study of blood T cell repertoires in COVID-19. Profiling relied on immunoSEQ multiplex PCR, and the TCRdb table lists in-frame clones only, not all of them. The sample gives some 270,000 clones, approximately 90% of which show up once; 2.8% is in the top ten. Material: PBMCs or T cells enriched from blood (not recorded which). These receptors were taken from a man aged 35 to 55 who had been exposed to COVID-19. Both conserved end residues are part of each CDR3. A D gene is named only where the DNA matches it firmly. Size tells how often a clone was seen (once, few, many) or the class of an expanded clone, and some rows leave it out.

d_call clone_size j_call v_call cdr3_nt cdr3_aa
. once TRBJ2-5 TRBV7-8 TGTGCCAGCAGCTTCCTCTCAGGGGCCCAAGAGACCCAGTACTTC CASSFLSGAQETQYF
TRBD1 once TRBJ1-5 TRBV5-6 TGTGCCAGCAGCTGGACAGGGATTGCCGCTCAGCCCCAGCATTTT CASSWTGIAAQPQHF
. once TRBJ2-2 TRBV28 TGTGCCAGCAGTTTCACCAGTCCGAACACCGGGGAGCTGTTTTTT CASSFTSPNTGELFF
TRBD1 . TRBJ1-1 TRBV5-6 TGTGCCAGCAGCTTGGCCGGGACAGGGGCTATGTACGCTGAAGCTTTCTTT CASSLAGTGAMYAEAFF
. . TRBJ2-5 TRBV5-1 TGCGCCAGCAGCCTTGGGGTTCGGGGAGACCAAGAGACCCAGTACTTC CASSLGVRGDQETQYF
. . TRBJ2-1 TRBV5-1 TGCGCCAGCAGCACAGGGAATGAGCAGTTCTTC CASSTGNEQFF
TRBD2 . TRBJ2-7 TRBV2 TGTGCCAGCAGGGGGAGCGGGAGGGGCTGGGAGCAGTACTTC CASRGSGRGWEQYF
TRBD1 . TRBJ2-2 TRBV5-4 TGTGCCAGCAGCACACAGGGGGTGGGCACCGGGGAGCTGTTTTTT CASSTQGVGTGELFF
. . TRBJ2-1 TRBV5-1 TGCGCCAGCAGCAACAAGCTCGGACAGAACTACAATGAGCAGTTCTTC CASSNKLGQNYNEQFF
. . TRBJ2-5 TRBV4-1 TGCGCCAGCAGCCAACAACCTAGGGAGACCCAGTACTTC CASSQQPRETQYF
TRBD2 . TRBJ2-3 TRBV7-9 TGTGCCAGCTTCCCCCCCGGGGGGAGTGATACGCAGTATTTT CASFPPGGSDTQYF
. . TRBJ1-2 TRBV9 TGTGCCAGCAGCGTAGCGGCAGGCCAGAGGGCCTCGAAGGACTATGGCTACACCTTC CASSVAAGQRASKDYGYTF
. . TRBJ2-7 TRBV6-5 TGTGCCAGCAGAAGGGGGGGGGCGCTTAGCGAGCAGTACTTC CASRRGGALSEQYF
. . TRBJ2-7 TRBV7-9 TGTGCCAGCAGCGAACAAAGCGGCCTAAGCTCCTACGAGCAGTACTTC CASSEQSGLSSYEQYF
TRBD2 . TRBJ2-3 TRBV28 TGTGCCAGCAGTTTATCGGCTAGCGGGAGCACAGATACGCAGTATTTT CASSLSASGSTDTQYF
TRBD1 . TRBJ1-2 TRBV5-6 TGTGCCAGCAGCTTATTTGGGACAGGGAGGCTCACTAACTATGGCTACACCTTC CASSLFGTGRLTNYGYTF
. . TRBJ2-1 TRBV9 TGTGCCAGCAGCCCAAAGGGGACTGGAGACAATGAGCAGTTCTTC CASSPKGTGDNEQFF
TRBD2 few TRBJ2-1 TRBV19 TGTGCCAGTAGTATAGACGCCAGTGGTGGTGGGATTTGGCGGGAGGCGGCCTACAATGAGCAGTTCTTC CASSIDASGGGIWREAAYNEQFF
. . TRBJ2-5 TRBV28 TGTGCCAGCAGGGTTAGGGCTAGCGTGTACCAAGAGACCCAGTACTTC CASRVRASVYQETQYF
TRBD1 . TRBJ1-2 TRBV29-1 TGCAGCGCCCCGGCGAGAGGACAGGGCAGTTTTGGCTACACCTTC CSAPARGQGSFGYTF
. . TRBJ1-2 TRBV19 TGTGCCAGTAGTATACCCGGGAACTATGGCTACACCTTC CASSIPGNYGYTF
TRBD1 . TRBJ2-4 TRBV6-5 TGTGCCAGCAGCCCGGGACAGCTAAACATTCAGTACTTC CASSPGQLNIQYF